Listed below are T cell receptor beta chains from one sample, sequenced in a study of blood T cells in healthy people across ages. TCRdb independently ran MiXCR on the 5' RACE reads; one entry per CDR3 protein. The sample holds roughly 680,000 distinct CDR3 sequences, roughly half seen once. The specimen was blood. The receptors derive from a woman older than 75 in good health. Both conserved end residues are part of each CDR3. The D gene is left open where the match is weak. Expanded clones are given a class, and other clones once, few, many or no size at all.

V,J,length,size,D,CDR3,DNA
TRBV19,TRBJ2-1,15,once,-,CASSIFPGRRNEQFF,TGTGCCAGTAGTATCTTCCCTGGGAGGCGGAATGAGCAGTTCTTC
TRBV20-1,TRBJ2-1,15,-,TRBD2,CSARDTSGGYGEQFF,TGCAGTGCTAGAGATACAAGCGGGGGGTACGGCGAGCAGTTCTTC
TRBV12-3/TRBV12-4,TRBJ2-1,14,many,-,CASSLGREYNEQFF,TGTGCCAGCAGTTTAGGCAGGGAATACAATGAGCAGTTCTTC
TRBV20-1,TRBJ2-2,17,-,TRBD2,CSATPQGTSGITGELFF,TGCAGTGCTACACCCCAAGGGACTAGCGGGATCACCGGGGAGCTGTTTTTT
TRBV27,TRBJ2-7,15,medium-sized,-,CASSLGTGPSHEQYF,TGTGCCAGCAGTTTGGGTACAGGGCCATCCCACGAGCAGTACTTC
TRBV7-3,TRBJ2-3,15,many,-,CASSFVLGPTDTQYF,TGTGCCAGCAGCTTTGTACTAGGCCCAACAGATACGCAGTATTTT
TRBV15,TRBJ2-2,16,-,-,CATSDHKGRNTGELFF,TGTGCCACCAGCGATCATAAGGGGCGGAACACCGGGGAGCTGTTTTTT
TRBV29-1,TRBJ2-2,15,-,-,CSVGPGGWKTGELFF,TGCAGCGTGGGGCCAGGCGGGTGGAAGACCGGGGAGCTGTTTTTT
TRBV20-1,TRBJ2-4,14,many,TRBD2,CSAHRASGENIQYF,TGCAGTGCCCATAGGGCTAGCGGGGAAAACATTCAGTACTTC
TRBV14,TRBJ1-6,15,-,-,CASSQDHGFNSPLHF,TGTGCCAGCAGCCAAGATCACGGGTTTAACTCACCCCTCCACTTT
TRBV9,TRBJ2-3,18,few,TRBD2,CASSARAGTSGVQGTQYF,TGTGCCAGCAGCGCTAGAGCCGGGACTAGCGGGGTTCAAGGCACGCAGTATTTT
TRBV29-1,TRBJ2-7,14,-,-,CSVVVGYQPYEQYF,TGCAGCGTAGTGGTTGGCTACCAACCCTACGAGCAGTACTTC
TRBV5-8,TRBJ2-7,19,many,-,CASSLVGSAGLKSSYEQYF,TGTGCCAGCAGCTTGGTAGGTTCGGCAGGGCTAAAGAGCTCCTACGAGCAGTACTTC
TRBV2,TRBJ1-3,15,-,-,CASGADRLSGNTIYF,TGTGCCAGCGGCGCTGACAGGCTCTCTGGAAACACCATATATTTT
TRBV7-3,TRBJ1-4,15,few,-,CASSPTSGRNEKLFF,TGTGCCAGCAGCCCAACCTCTGGGAGAAATGAAAAACTGTTTTTT
TRBV5-1,TRBJ2-1,13,many,-,CASSGSGFNEQFF,TGCGCCAGCAGCGGTAGCGGTTTCAATGAGCAGTTCTTC
TRBV21-1,TRBJ1-5,15,-,-,CASSKEQDSNQPQHF,TGTGCCAGCAGCAAAGAACAGGATAGCAATCAGCCCCAGCATTTT
TRBV4-1,TRBJ2-3,21,few,TRBD2,CASSHESVPGLAGGSTDTQYF,TGCGCCAGCAGCCACGAATCCGTCCCGGGACTAGCGGGAGGGAGCACAGATACGCAGTATTTT
TRBV29-1,TRBJ2-1,13,many,TRBD1,CSVEDDRVNEQFF,TGCAGCGTTGAAGATGACAGGGTCAATGAGCAGTTCTTC
TRBV28,TRBJ2-7,12,few,-,CASTTRLHEQYF,TGTGCCAGCACCACTAGGTTGCACGAGCAGTACTTC
TRBV7-2,TRBJ2-3,16,many,TRBD2,CASSWTSGRSLDTQYF,TGTGCCAGCAGCTGGACTAGCGGGAGGAGTCTAGATACGCAGTATTTT
TRBV18,TRBJ2-1,18,-,TRBD2,CASSPPTPGLAGYNEQFF,TGTGCCAGCTCACCACCAACACCGGGACTAGCGGGGTACAATGAGCAGTTCTTC
TRBV12-3/TRBV12-4,TRBJ2-4,15,many,TRBD2,CASSSLAGAKNIQYF,TGTGCCAGCAGTTCCTTAGCGGGAGCCAAAAACATTCAGTACTTC
TRBV7-3,TRBJ2-1,14,-,-,CASSPQGRGNERFF,TGTGCCAGCAGCCCGCAAGGACGGGGCAATGAGCGGTTCTTC
TRBV10-3,TRBJ2-1,11,-,-,CAISELEEQFF,TGTGCCATCAGTGAGTTAGAGGAGCAGTTCTTC
TRBV13,TRBJ2-3,15,many,-,CASSLSAGSTDTQYF,TGTGCCAGCAGCCTCTCGGCGGGAAGCACAGATACGCAGTATTTT
TRBV20-1,TRBJ2-5,14,-,TRBD1,CSARPGDRRTEQYF,TGCAGTGCCCGTCCAGGGGACAGGAGAACTGAGCAGTACTTC
TRBV3-1,TRBJ1-5,13,many,-,CASSHKGSQPQHF,TGTGCCAGCAGCCACAAGGGTTCCCAGCCCCAGCATTTT
TRBV20-1,TRBJ2-5,14,-,-,CSARAVRFQETQYF,TGCAGTGCTAGAGCCGTCCGCTTTCAAGAGACCCAGTACTTC
TRBV20-1,TRBJ1-1,13,-,-,CSAHEVPNTEAFF,TGCAGTGCCCATGAGGTCCCCAACACTGAAGCTTTCTTT
TRBV4-2,TRBJ1-4,16,-,TRBD1,CASSPPGQGADGKLFF,TGTGCCAGCAGCCCTCCGGGACAGGGGGCTGATGGAAAACTGTTTTTT
TRBV29-1,TRBJ2-7,11,few,-,CSVTDSYEQYF,TGCAGTGTGACTGACTCCTACGAGCAGTACTTC
TRBV7-2,TRBJ2-1,15,many,TRBD2,CASSPPGLLHNEQFF,TGTGCCAGCAGCCCCCCGGGACTATTACACAATGAGCAGTTCTTC
TRBV28,TRBJ2-1,14,once,-,CASGGGARWNEQFF,TGTGCCAGCGGAGGGGGGGCTCGTTGGAATGAGCAGTTCTTC
TRBV20-1,TRBJ2-1,11,-,-,CSARVDHEQFF,TGCAGTGCTAGGGTTGATCATGAGCAGTTCTTC
TRBV30,TRBJ2-1,16,-,-,CAWRNPTVSSYNEQFF,TGTGCCTGGAGGAACCCAACGGTGAGCTCCTACAATGAGCAGTTCTTC
TRBV20-1,TRBJ2-3,16,-,TRBD2,CSARKLASGGATTQYF,TGCAGTGCTAGAAAGTTGGCTAGCGGGGGGGCCACTACGCAGTATTTT
TRBV4-2,TRBJ1-4,13,-,-,CASSQEGGGKLFF,TGTGCCAGCAGCCAAGAAGGAGGGGGGAAACTGTTTTTT
TRBV12-3/TRBV12-4,TRBJ2-1,12,-,-,CASSFDQETQFF,TGTGCCAGCAGTTTTGACCAAGAGACCCAGTTCTTC
TRBV27,TRBJ1-2,13,-,-,CASSVGTAYGYTF,TGTGCCAGCAGTGTAGGTACAGCATATGGCTACACCTTC